This T cell receptor (beta chain) originates from a study of vaccination and CD4 T cells after COVID-19. This clonotype has only a few counts. Its target is unknown. The Oncomine TCR Beta short-read assay was what sequenced the DNA obtained from cultured CD4+ T cells. TCRdb used MiXCR to reprocess the PCR reads, holding one entry per CDR3 protein. The sample holds approximately 21,000 distinct CDR3 sequences, 47% seen once. The V segment lost 6 bases and the J segment 5 bases; nucleotides outside the gene matches: 9. The CDR3 consists of 15 residues. Regarding treatment: approximately nine-day PBMC culture with coronavirus spike peptide pools or control peptides (ViraFEST assay).

The TCR comes from a human donor with COVID-19. The chain combines TRBV12-3 or TRBV12-4 with TRBJ2-1; 8 bases line up with TRBD2. Sequenced input: cultured CD4+ T cells from blood. The CDR3, as DNA: TGTGCCAGCAGCTCCGGGGGGGTTCGAGACAATGAGCAGTTCTTC. Translation: CASSSGGVRDNEQFF.